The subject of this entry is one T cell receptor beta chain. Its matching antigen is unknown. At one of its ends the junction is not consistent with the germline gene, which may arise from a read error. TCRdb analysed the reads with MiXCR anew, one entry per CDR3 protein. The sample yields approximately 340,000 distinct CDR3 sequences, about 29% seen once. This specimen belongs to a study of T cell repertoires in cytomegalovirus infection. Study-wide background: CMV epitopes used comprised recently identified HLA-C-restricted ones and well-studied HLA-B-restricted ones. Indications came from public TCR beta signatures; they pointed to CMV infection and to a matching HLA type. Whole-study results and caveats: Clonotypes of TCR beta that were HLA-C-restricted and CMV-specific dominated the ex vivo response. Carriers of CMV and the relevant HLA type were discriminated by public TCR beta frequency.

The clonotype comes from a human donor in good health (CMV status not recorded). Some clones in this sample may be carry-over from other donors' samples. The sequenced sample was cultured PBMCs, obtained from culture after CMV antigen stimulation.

CDR3 bases: TGTACCAGCAGCTTGCCTAGCGGGAGTTACAATGAGCAGTTCTTC. Encoded protein: CTSSLPSGSYNEQFF. The V call is TRBV5-3, the J call TRBJ2-1; TRBD2 matches at 10 bases. TRBV5-3 is labeled an ORF, and its function is uncertain. This CDR3 has 15 residues.